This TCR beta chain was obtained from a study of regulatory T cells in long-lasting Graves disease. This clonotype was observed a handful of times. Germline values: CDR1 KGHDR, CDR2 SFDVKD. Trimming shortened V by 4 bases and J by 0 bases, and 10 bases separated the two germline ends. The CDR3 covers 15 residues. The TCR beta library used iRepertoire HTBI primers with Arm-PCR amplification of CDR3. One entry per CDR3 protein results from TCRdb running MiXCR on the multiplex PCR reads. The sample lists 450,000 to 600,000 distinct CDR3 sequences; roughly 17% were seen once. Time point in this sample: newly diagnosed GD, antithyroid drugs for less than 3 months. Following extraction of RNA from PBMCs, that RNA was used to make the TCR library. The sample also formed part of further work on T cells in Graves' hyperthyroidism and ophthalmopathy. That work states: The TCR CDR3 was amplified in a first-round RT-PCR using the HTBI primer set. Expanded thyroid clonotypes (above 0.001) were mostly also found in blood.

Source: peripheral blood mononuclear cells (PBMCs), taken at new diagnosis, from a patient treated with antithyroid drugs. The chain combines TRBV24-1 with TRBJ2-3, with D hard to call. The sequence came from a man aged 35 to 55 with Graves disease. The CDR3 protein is CATSDPRPSTDTQYF. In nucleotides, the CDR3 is TGTGCCACCAGTGACCCTCGTCCTAGCACAGATACGCAGTATTTT.